This TCR beta chain was captured by sequencing in a study of Ad26.COV2.S vaccination and SARS-CoV-2 variants (dated by TCRdb to the early 2020s). Turning to the overall study: Donors in the vaccine arm were drawn from COV1001, a phase I-IIa trial of Ad26.COV2.S in healthy adults that was multicentre, randomized, double-blind and placebo-controlled. Throughout the experiments and outcome assessment, investigators stayed blinded to trial group allocation. Participants in the trial were split at random into five groups of five each, receiving low-dose or high-dose Ad26.COV2.S once or twice, or else placebo on both occasions. Sequencing of the TCRbeta repertoire served to evaluate the specificity and breadth of SARS-CoV-2-reactive T cell receptors following Ad26.COV2.S vaccination. Ad26.COV2.S was given intramuscularly at 5x10^10 or 1x10^11 viral particles, as a single shot or as two shots 56 days apart. A total of roughly 32 samples were included in the TCR-sequenced set, comprising about 20 Ad26.COV2.S vaccine recipients, 5 placebo recipients and 8 SARS-CoV-2 convalescent individuals. General findings and caveats noted by the study authors: Spike-specific TCR breadth was higher in Ad26.COV2.S recipients than in placebo recipients (P = 0.0014). Substantial breadth of spike-specific CD8+ and CD4+ T cell responses was reported after vaccination. The study was not powered for comparison of responses between vaccine doses or regimens. Comparable non-spike TCR breadth was observed between vaccine and placebo recipients, consistent with only spike being contained in the vaccine. According to the authors, total T cell responses may have been underestimated by the TCR breadth and depth analyses.

The immunoSEQ Assay was used to sequence TCRbeta CDR3 regions. After extraction, genomic DNA underwent amplification by bias-controlled multiplex PCR, followed by high-throughput sequencing. As for how the authors treated the data: Collapsing and filtering of sequences were performed to quantify the absolute abundance of each unique TCRbeta CDR3 region. T cell fraction was estimated by normalizing TCRbeta template counts to usable DNA, with usable DNA measured through amplification of reference genes found in all nucleated cells. Repertoire TCRs were annotated as SARS-CoV-2-specific by exact matching of V gene, CDR3 amino acid sequence and J gene to a known reactive TCR set. The reference SARS-CoV-2 TCR set was derived from MIRA and filtered for enrichment in COVID-19-positive ImmuneCODE repertoires, a step that removed public or cross-reactive TCRs. Drawing on the MIRA antigens, annotated TCRs were analysed further at the level of specific ORF or position within ORF. Breadth was defined as annotated unique rearrangements over total unique productive rearrangements; depth was the summed frequency of those rearrangements. Group comparisons of TCR breadth used two-sided Wilcoxon rank-sum tests. TCRdb re-hosts the immuneACCESS table, in-frame sequences only. Its copies lack some clones; in the studies checked, an unresolved V gene accounts for under half of them, and the cause for the rest is not known. V and J calls and clone size are as listed in that table; D and trimming were resolved from the DNA. The sample records more than 250,000 clones, 87% of which are singletons. The leading ten clones occupy under 4% of the sample.

The CDR3 runs 15 residues from the cysteine to the phenylalanine. Only CDR3 DNA remains: 45 bases, in frame from the first base. The junction shows trimming of 2 bases on V and 6 bases on J, and the gene matches do not reach 9 bases of it. The CDR1 and CDR2 encoded by the germline V gene are KGHSH and LQKENI. On this clone: The specificity of this receptor is unknown. No base-level quality is on record; no much larger clone is a single base apart.

The sample's treatment or condition label, in plain terms: roughly 18 received Ad26.COV2.S at low or high dose, single or two shots; 5 received placebo; per-sample allocation not given. For vaccine and placebo recipients, the sequenced repertoires came from samples collected on day 63 after the first injection. Cohort 1b enrolled around 23 adults aged 18-55 years at a single site in Boston, USA, between 29 July and 7 August 2020. Ad26.COV2.S consisted of a replication-incompetent adenovirus type 26 vector by which a prefusion-stabilized SARS-CoV-2 spike protein from the original Wuhan strain was expressed.

The V gene is TRBV18 and the J gene is TRBJ1-2; the junction holds 7 bases that match TRBD1. The starting material was peripheral blood, obtained in a trial of Ad26.COV2.S vaccine versus placebo. This clonotype originated in a person aged 18-65 years who received the Ad26.COV2.S COVID-19 vaccine or a placebo. The nucleotides read TGTGCCAGCTCACCAATATTGGAGGGGGCGGATGGCTACACCTTC. This translates into CASSPILEGADGYTF.